The clone carrying this TCR beta chain was picked up a small number of times. TCRdb reanalysed the 5' RACE reads using MiXCR and keeps one entry per CDR3 protein. This table has around 300,000 distinct CDR3 sequences, around a tenth appearing once. Per the germline V gene, CDR1 is DFQATT and CDR2 is SNEGSKA (reference sequence). This CDR3 comprises 15 residues. V dropped 2 bases and J dropped 5 bases, with 18 bases sitting between them. The sample originates from a study of CD8 T cells in ankylosing spondylitis. The sample was blood, either unsorted or a sorted T cell fraction (not recorded which). The chain links TRBV20-1 to TRBJ2-5; D is possibly TRBD1 (6 bases). The TCR comes from a female donor with ankylosing spondylitis or in good health (not recorded which). The CDR3 DNA reads TGCAGTGCTAGACCCTGGACAGCGCCTTTGGAGACCCAGTACTTC. This sequence encodes CSARPWTAPLETQYF.